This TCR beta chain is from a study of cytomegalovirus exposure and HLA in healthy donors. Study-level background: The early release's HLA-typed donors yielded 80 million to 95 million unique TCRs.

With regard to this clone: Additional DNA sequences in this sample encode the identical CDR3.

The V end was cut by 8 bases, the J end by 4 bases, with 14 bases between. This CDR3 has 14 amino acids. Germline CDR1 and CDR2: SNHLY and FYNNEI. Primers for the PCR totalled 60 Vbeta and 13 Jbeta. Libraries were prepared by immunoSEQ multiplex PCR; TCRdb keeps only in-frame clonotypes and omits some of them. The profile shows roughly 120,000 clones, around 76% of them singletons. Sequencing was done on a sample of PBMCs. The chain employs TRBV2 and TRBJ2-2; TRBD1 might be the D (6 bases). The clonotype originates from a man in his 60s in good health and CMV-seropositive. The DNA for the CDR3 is TGTGCCAGCTCAGGGGAAGGTGGCACCGGGGAGCTGTTTTTT. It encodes CASSGEGGTGELFF.